What follows are 17 T cell receptor beta chains derived from one specimen sequenced in a study of shared clonotypes between healthy human individuals. Produced via immunoSEQ multiplex PCR; TCRdb's table is partial and in-frame only. The repertoire holds over a million clones, 75% to 85% seen once, with under 0.8% in the top ten. Sequencing used memory CD4+ T cells from PBMCs. The subset denotes: CD45RA-negative fraction. Source of these receptors: a man younger than 35 in good health. Some clones in this sample may be carry-over from other donors' samples.

The V gene is TRBV5-6, the J gene TRBJ2-7; 9 bases are shared with TRBD2. CDR3 length: 15 amino acids. V lost 5 bases and J lost 7; bases outside the gene matches: 13. Germline loops: CDR1 SGHDT, CDR2 YYEEEE. Here the CDR3 DNA reads TGTGCCAGCAGACCCTACATAGCGGGAGTGGGGGAGCAGTACTTC. Translating it yields CASRPYIAGVGEQYF.

Concerning this clone: Since a far larger clone is one base different, this is likely a read error. The CDR3: CAWGDRGSQPQHF. The DNA of the CDR3 is TGTGCCTGGGGGGACAGAGGCAGTCAGCCCCAGCATTTT. The V and J genes are TRBV30 and TRBJ1-5; TRBD1 matches 7 bases. Trimming removed 5 bases from V and 6 bases from J; junction bases left unmatched: 7. Germline CDR1 and CDR2: GTSNPN and SVGIG (reference sequence). The CDR3 sequence is 13 residues long.

In this sample, this clone turned up many times. The chain joins TRBV7-6 to TRBJ1-1, with 11 bases aligning to TRBD1. CDR1 SGHVS and CDR2 FNYEAQ come from the germline V gene. The trim removed 2 bases at V and 6 bases at J, leaving 8 bases unmatched. The CDR3 spans 16 residues. The CDR3 region has the DNA TGTGCCAGCAGCTTAATGTGGACAGGGGGCAATGCTGAAGCTTTCTTT. Amino acid sequence: CASSLMWTGGNAEAFF. The whole variable domain, filled in from reference TRBV7-6 and TRBJ1-1, reads GAGVSQSPRYKVTKRGQDVALRCDPISGHVSLYWYRQALGQGPEFLTYFNYEAQQDKSGLPNDRFSAERPEGSISTLTIQRTEQRDSAMYRCASSLMWTGGNAEAFFGQGTRLTVV.

The chain recombines TRBV5-1 with TRBJ2-2; 8 nucleotides line up with TRBD1. CDR1 and CDR2 from the germline V gene are SGHRS and YFSETQ. The length of the CDR3 is 15 residues. V shed 4 bases, J shed 6 bases, and the junction held 8 bases outside the gene matches. This CDR3 reads CASSEGTGEPGELFF. CDR3 in DNA: TGCGCCAGCAGCGAAGGGACAGGAGAACCCGGGGAGCTGTTTTTT.

V and J are TRBV2 and TRBJ1-5; TRBD1 matches at 12 bases. This CDR3 region has 16 residues. With 6 bases clipped from V and 9 bases from J, the junction kept 12 bases outside the gene matches. Germline-derived CDR1 and CDR2 are SNHLY and FYNNEI. CDR3 protein: CASRQSGTGGATPQHF. CDR3 DNA sequence: TGTGCCAGCAGGCAATCCGGGACAGGGGGCGCGACGCCCCAGCATTTT.

Comment on this clone: It may be a read error: a sequence one base away is much more abundant. V usage is TRBV11-2 and J usage is TRBJ2-7; no clear D gene. Trimming left V 4 bases short and J 3 bases short, with 4 bases between. CDR1 and CDR2 (germline): SGHAT, FQNNGV. The CDR3 length is 11 residues. CDR3 loop: CASSSNYEQYF. CDR3 DNA sequence: TGTGCCAGCAGCTCCAACTACGAGCAGTACTTC. Together with reference TRBV11-2 and TRBJ2-7, the CDR3 gives the full variable domain: EAGVAQSPRYKIIEKRQSVAFWCNPISGHATLYWYQQILGQGPKLLIQFQNNGVVDDSQLPKDRFSAERLKGVDSTLKIQPAKLEDSAVYLCASSSNYEQYFGPGTRLTVT.

This chain connects TRBV30 to TRBJ2-3; TRBD2 matches at 8 bases. The V segment lost 0 bases and the J segment 8 bases; nucleotides outside the gene matches: 7. This CDR3 contains 14 residues. Germline CDR1 GTSNPN, CDR2 SVGIG (reference sequence). CDR3 sequence reads: CAWSVSGGGRTQYF. The CDR3 DNA follows: TGTGCCTGGAGTGTATCGGGAGGGGGGCGTACGCAGTATTTT.

The V and J genes are TRBV4-1 and TRBJ1-2; D is unclear. Germline lookup yields CDR1 MGHRA and CDR2 YSYEKL. This CDR3 region has 17 residues. The germline V and J ends were trimmed by 1 base and 1 base, with 16 bases remaining between them. The CDR3 bases are TGCGCCAGCAGCCAAGGCCCTCAAGATATCCTTAACTATGGCTACACCTTC. Its translation: CASSQGPQDILNYGYTF.

This clone was counted between two and nine times. The chain couples TRBV2 to TRBJ2-5; 8 nucleotides agree with TRBD1. Germline assignment: CDR1 SNHLY and CDR2 FYNNEI. Germline trimming cut 7 bases from V and 3 bases from J; bases unmatched to any gene: 4. There are 13 residues in the CDR3. Here the CDR3 reads CASNIQGEETQYF. The CDR3 DNA is TGTGCCAGCAATATACAGGGGGAAGAGACCCAGTACTTC.

The chain recombines TRBV6-6 with TRBJ2-1; possible D gene TRBD1, 5 bases. The length of the CDR3 is 15 residues. Germline CDR1 and CDR2: MNHNY and SVGAGI (reference sequence). V lost 0 bases and J lost 4, with 10 bases in between. CDR3 sequence (DNA): TGTGCCAGCAGTTACTCGACAGCTTTATACAATGAGCAGTTCTTC. Translating gives CASSYSTALYNEQFF.

About this clone itself: Different DNA sequences within this sample yield the same CDR3. The chain couples TRBV7-3 to TRBJ2-5, with TRBD2 matching over 10 bases. The germline V gene encodes CDR1 SGHTA and CDR2 FQGTGA. The V segment lost 3 bases and the J segment 2 bases; nucleotides outside the gene matches: 3. The CDR3 is made up of 15 amino acids. CDR3 amino acids: CASSLTSGYQETQYF. The DNA of the CDR3 is TGTGCCAGCAGCTTGACTAGCGGGTATCAAGAGACCCAGTACTTC.

This clone was observed a single time. V and J are TRBV4-2 and TRBJ2-3, with 15 nucleotides matching TRBD2. V lost 4 bases to trimming and J lost 3 bases; unmatched junction nucleotides: 8. CDR3 length: 18 residues. The germline V gene has CDR1 LGHNA and CDR2 YNFKEQ. The CDR3 spells CASSPRTSGRAVTDTQYF. CDR3 coding DNA: TGTGCCAGCAGCCCCCGGACTAGCGGGAGGGCCGTTACAGATACGCAGTATTTT.

The chain employs TRBV5-4 and TRBJ2-5; the D gene is possibly TRBD2 (6 bases). Germline V gene lookup returns CDR1 SGHNT and CDR2 YYREEE (reference sequence). The CDR3 contains 14 residues. Trimming stripped 4 bases from V and 3 bases from J, with 13 bases between. The CDR3 region is CASSRAPGEETQYF. CDR3 DNA sequence: TGTGCCAGCAGCCGTGCCCCGGGAGAAGAGACCCAGTACTTC.

The chain carries TRBV7-3 and TRBJ2-3; TRBD1 matches at 10 bases. With 2 bases clipped from V and 2 bases from J, the junction kept 4 bases outside the gene matches. The germline CDR1 and CDR2 sequences are SGHTA and FQGTGA. CDR3 length: 16 amino acids. The DNA of the CDR3 is TGTGCCAGCAGCTTACGGACAGGGGGATTCACAGATACGCAGTATTTT. Its protein is CASSLRTGGFTDTQYF.

This rearrangement joins TRBV9 to TRBJ1-3; TRBD1 matches 7 bases. The germline CDR1 and CDR2 sequences are SGDLS and YYNGEE. After removal of 6 bases from V and 2 bases from J, the junction contained 8 bases not matched to a gene. This CDR3 has 15 amino acids. The CDR3 sequence: CASTPTGAAGNTIYF. CDR3 DNA sequence: TGTGCCAGCACCCCCACAGGGGCCGCTGGAAACACCATATATTTT.

This chain links TRBV30 with TRBJ1-1, with TRBD1 as a possible D gene (5 bases). V lost 4 bases and J lost 1, with 7 bases in between. CDR1 is GTSNPN, CDR2 SVGIG, per germline (reference sequence). There are 12 residues in the CDR3. CDR3 sequence: CAWIGANTEAFF. In DNA, the CDR3 is TGTGCCTGGATCGGGGCGAACACTGAAGCTTTCTTT. Filled out from reference TRBV30 and TRBJ1-1, the complete variable domain reads SQTIHQWPATLVQPVGSPLSLECTVEGTSNPNLYWYRQAAGRGLQLLFYSVGIGQISSEVPQNLSASRPQDRQFILSSKKLLLSDSGFYLCAWIGANTEAFFGQGTRLTVV.

The rearrangement joins TRBV6-1 to TRBJ2-5; D unclear. CDR3 length: 12 residues. V dropped 8 bases and J dropped 1 base, with 8 bases sitting between them. Germline V lookup: CDR1 MNHNS, CDR2 SASEGT. CDR3 nucleotides: TGTGCCAGCGGCGCATTCCAAGAGACCCAGTACTTC. Amino acid sequence: CASGAFQETQYF.